This TCR beta chain was captured in a study of T-cell reconstitution after alpha-beta-depleted transplantation in children. This CDR3 spans 14 amino acids. Germline lookup yields CDR1 SNHLY and CDR2 FYNNEI. With 5 bases removed from V and 7 bases from J, the gap between germline ends came to 15 bases. Study outcomes and limitations: Among T cells one year after transplant, newly produced cells accounted for most counts and diversity. In patients about two months after transplant, alpha-beta T cells reportedly arose from several hundred expanded graft clones. Several patients had high TCRbeta diversity at day 60; it came from surviving recipient T cells and thymic progenitors.

TCRbeta library preparation incorporated unique molecular identifiers. A single record per CDR3 protein comes from TCRdb applying MiXCR to the PCR reads. The sample consists of 30,000 or so distinct CDR3 sequences, about 6.7% of them appearing once. At least ten counts were recorded for this clonotype. Its specificity is not known. This receptor was identified in a child in the first two years of life who had a stem cell transplant for acute myeloid leukemia, so the T cells may come from the graft donor. Specimen: peripheral blood, collected 60 days after TCRalphabeta/CD19-depleted stem cell transplant. The rearrangement uses TRBV2 and TRBJ2-1; possible D gene TRBD2, 5 bases. CDR3 sequence: CASSLARLGNEQFF. In nucleotides, the CDR3 is TGTGCCAGCAGTCTAGCTAGGTTGGGGAATGAGCAGTTCTTC. Supplemented by reference TRBV2 and TRBJ2-1, the full variable domain reads EPEVTQTPSHQVTQMGQEVILRCVPISNHLYFYWYRQILGQKVEFLVSFYNNEISEKSEIFDDQFSVERPDGSNFTLKIRSTKLEDSAMYFCASSLARLGNEQFFGPGTRLTVL.